The clone carrying this T cell receptor (beta chain) has at least ten counts. Antigen: not known. 5'RACE generated cDNA with 10-nucleotide random UMIs. Sequencing runs each generated in excess of 160 million TCR-beta sequences derived from 15-18 subjects. TCRdb reprocessed the 5' RACE reads with MiXCR, giving one entry per CDR3 protein. The sample yields about 36,000 distinct CDR3 sequences, about 9.4% seen once. Trimming took off 0 bases at V and 0 bases at J, with 6 bases between the two ends. Germline CDR1 is SGHVS and CDR2 is FQNEAQ. CDR3 size: 15 residues. These data come from a study of neurological immune-mediated disorders. 2 million PBMCs stored at -80 C were the source of the unsorted libraries. The study, taken as a whole, reports: HTLV-1-associated myelopathy displayed the greatest TCR clonal expansion, and multiple sclerosis exhibited the smallest, lower than that of healthy controls.

Sample: PBMCs. The receptor was isolated from a woman aged 25 to 39 with HTLV-1-associated myelopathy (HAM/TSP). The gene calls are TRBV7-8 and TRBJ1-3; no firm D call. The DNA for the CDR3 is TGTGCCAGCAGCTTAGCCACCGGCTCTGGAAACACCATATATTTT. This encodes CASSLATGSGNTIYF. The complete variable domain, with remaining parts taken from reference TRBV7-8 and TRBJ1-3, reads GAGVSQSPRYKVAKRGQDVALRCDPISGHVSLFWYQQALGQGPEFLTYFQNEAQLDKSGLPSDRFFAERPEGSVSTLKIQRTQQEDSAVYLCASSLATGSGNTIYFGEGSWLTVV.